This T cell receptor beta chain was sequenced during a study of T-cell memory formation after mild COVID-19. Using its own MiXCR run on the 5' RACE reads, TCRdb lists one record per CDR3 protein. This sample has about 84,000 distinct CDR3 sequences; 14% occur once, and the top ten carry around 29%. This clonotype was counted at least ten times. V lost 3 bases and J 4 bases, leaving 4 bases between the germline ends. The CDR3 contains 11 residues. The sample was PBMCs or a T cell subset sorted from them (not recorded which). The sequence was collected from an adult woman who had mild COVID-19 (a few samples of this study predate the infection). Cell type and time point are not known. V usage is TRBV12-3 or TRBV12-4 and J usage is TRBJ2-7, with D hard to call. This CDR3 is CASSFGYEQYF. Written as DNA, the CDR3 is TGTGCCAGCAGTTTCGGATACGAGCAGTACTTC.